This entry lists 9 T cell receptor beta chains sequenced from one sample in a study of response to subunit inactivated influenza vaccine. TCRdb re-analysed the RT-PCR reads in MiXCR, keeping a single row per CDR3 protein. The sample includes just under 550,000 distinct CDR3 sequences, around 21% of them seen just once. The data also belong to a second study, concerning T cells expressing NK-cell markers. Turning to that study: The authors generated TCR beta cDNA through 5'RACE template switching with UMIs.

The sequenced sample was CD4+ T cells sorted from PBMCs, obtained 11 to 12 days after vaccination. Every receptor here comes from a middle-aged man who received an inactivated influenza vaccine.

The chain joins TRBV5-1 to TRBJ2-3; 11 nucleotides line up with TRBD2. The V gene's germline CDR1 is SGHRS and CDR2 YFSETQ. The CDR3 totals 14 residues. Losses at the gene ends were 4 bases for V and 12 bases for J; bases not matched to a gene: 10. The DNA of the CDR3 is TGCGCCAGCAGCCCAACCGGGACTAGCGGAATACAGTATTTT. It yields the protein CASSPTGTSGIQYF.

J is TRBJ2-1 and V is TRBV12-3 or TRBV12-4, with D tentatively TRBD1 or TRBD2 (5 bases each). With 8 bases removed from V and 11 bases from J, the gap between germline ends came to 16 bases. The CDR3 sequence is 12 residues long. CDR3 amino acids: CASRSGPLKQFF. The CDR3 nucleotides read TGTGCCAGCCGCTCGGGACCGCTCAAGCAGTTCTTC.

This clonotype was counted a few times. This chain links TRBV4-2 with TRBJ2-3; unclear D gene. Deletions cut 1 base from V and 3 bases from J, with 8 bases between. Germline V lookup: CDR1 LGHNA, CDR2 YNFKEQ. This CDR3 comprises 14 residues. CDR3 DNA sequence: TGTGCCAGCAGCCAAGTTGGCGGAACAGATACGCAGTATTTT. It codes for CASSQVGGTDTQYF.

The V gene is TRBV30, the J gene TRBJ1-6; D is undetermined. Germline CDR1 GTSNPN, CDR2 SVGIG (reference sequence). The CDR3 extends over 16 amino acids. Trimming removed 7 bases from V and 0 bases from J, with 16 bases in between. CDR3 sequence: CASTDGPSSYNSPLHF. CDR3 sequence (DNA): TGTGCCTCAACGGACGGACCCAGCTCCTATAATTCACCCCTCCACTTT.

A few counts support this clonotype. The rearrangement uses TRBV5-1 and TRBJ2-7, with D unclear. CDR3 length: 15 residues. Germline V gene lookup returns CDR1 SGHRS and CDR2 YFSETQ. With 5 bases removed from V and 0 bases from J, the gap between germline ends came to 15 bases. CDR3 coding DNA: TGCGCCAGCAGACCAACGGACGGAAGCTCCTACGAGCAGTACTTC. This codes for CASRPTDGSSYEQYF.

This clonotype has ten or more counts. The rearrangement joins TRBV5-1 to TRBJ2-1; 10 bases match TRBD2. The V gene end was trimmed by 0 bases and the J gene end by 4 bases; junction bases not matched to a gene: 4. The CDR3 runs 16 residues. Germline CDR1 and CDR2: SGHRS and YFSETQ. CDR3 sequence: CASSLGTSGPYNEQFF. As DNA, the CDR3 is TGCGCCAGCAGCTTGGGGACTAGCGGACCATACAATGAGCAGTTCTTC.

CDR3: CASRLRDRGSYEQYF. The CDR3 coding sequence is TGCGCCAGCAGACTCCGGGACAGGGGATCCTACGAGCAGTACTTC. The chain recombines TRBV5-1 with TRBJ2-7, with 10 bases fitting TRBD1. V lost 5 bases and J lost 1; bases outside the gene matches: 6. CDR1 is SGHRS, CDR2 YFSETQ, per germline. This CDR3 contains 15 residues.

V gene TRBV7-9 combines with J gene TRBJ1-6; D may be TRBD1 (5 bases). The germline V gene encodes CDR1 SEHNR and CDR2 FQNEAQ (reference sequence). V was shortened by 6 bases and J by 8 bases, with 17 bases between the two germline ends. The length of the CDR3 is 15 residues. The CDR3 region is CASRLQETSDSPLHF. The CDR3 nucleotides are TGTGCCAGCAGGTTACAGGAAACGAGCGATTCACCCCTCCACTTT. The whole variable domain, filled in from reference TRBV7-9 and TRBJ1-6, reads DTGVSQNPRHKITKRGQNVTFRCDPISEHNRLYWYRQTLGQGPEFLTYFQNEAQLEKSRLLSDRFSAERPKGSFSTLEIQRTEQGDSAMYLCASRLQETSDSPLHFGNGTRLTVT.

Many counts were recorded for this clonotype. The chain employs TRBV20-1 and TRBJ2-7, with TRBD2 identical over 11 bases. CDR3 length: 14 amino acids. Unmatched junction bases numbered 16, after V lost 5 bases and J lost 13 bases. The germline gives CDR1 DFQATT, CDR2 SNEGSKA (reference sequence). CDR3: CSAFGPLAGVGHYF. The CDR3 DNA follows: TGCAGTGCTTTCGGGCCACTAGCGGGAGTAGGGCATTACTTC.